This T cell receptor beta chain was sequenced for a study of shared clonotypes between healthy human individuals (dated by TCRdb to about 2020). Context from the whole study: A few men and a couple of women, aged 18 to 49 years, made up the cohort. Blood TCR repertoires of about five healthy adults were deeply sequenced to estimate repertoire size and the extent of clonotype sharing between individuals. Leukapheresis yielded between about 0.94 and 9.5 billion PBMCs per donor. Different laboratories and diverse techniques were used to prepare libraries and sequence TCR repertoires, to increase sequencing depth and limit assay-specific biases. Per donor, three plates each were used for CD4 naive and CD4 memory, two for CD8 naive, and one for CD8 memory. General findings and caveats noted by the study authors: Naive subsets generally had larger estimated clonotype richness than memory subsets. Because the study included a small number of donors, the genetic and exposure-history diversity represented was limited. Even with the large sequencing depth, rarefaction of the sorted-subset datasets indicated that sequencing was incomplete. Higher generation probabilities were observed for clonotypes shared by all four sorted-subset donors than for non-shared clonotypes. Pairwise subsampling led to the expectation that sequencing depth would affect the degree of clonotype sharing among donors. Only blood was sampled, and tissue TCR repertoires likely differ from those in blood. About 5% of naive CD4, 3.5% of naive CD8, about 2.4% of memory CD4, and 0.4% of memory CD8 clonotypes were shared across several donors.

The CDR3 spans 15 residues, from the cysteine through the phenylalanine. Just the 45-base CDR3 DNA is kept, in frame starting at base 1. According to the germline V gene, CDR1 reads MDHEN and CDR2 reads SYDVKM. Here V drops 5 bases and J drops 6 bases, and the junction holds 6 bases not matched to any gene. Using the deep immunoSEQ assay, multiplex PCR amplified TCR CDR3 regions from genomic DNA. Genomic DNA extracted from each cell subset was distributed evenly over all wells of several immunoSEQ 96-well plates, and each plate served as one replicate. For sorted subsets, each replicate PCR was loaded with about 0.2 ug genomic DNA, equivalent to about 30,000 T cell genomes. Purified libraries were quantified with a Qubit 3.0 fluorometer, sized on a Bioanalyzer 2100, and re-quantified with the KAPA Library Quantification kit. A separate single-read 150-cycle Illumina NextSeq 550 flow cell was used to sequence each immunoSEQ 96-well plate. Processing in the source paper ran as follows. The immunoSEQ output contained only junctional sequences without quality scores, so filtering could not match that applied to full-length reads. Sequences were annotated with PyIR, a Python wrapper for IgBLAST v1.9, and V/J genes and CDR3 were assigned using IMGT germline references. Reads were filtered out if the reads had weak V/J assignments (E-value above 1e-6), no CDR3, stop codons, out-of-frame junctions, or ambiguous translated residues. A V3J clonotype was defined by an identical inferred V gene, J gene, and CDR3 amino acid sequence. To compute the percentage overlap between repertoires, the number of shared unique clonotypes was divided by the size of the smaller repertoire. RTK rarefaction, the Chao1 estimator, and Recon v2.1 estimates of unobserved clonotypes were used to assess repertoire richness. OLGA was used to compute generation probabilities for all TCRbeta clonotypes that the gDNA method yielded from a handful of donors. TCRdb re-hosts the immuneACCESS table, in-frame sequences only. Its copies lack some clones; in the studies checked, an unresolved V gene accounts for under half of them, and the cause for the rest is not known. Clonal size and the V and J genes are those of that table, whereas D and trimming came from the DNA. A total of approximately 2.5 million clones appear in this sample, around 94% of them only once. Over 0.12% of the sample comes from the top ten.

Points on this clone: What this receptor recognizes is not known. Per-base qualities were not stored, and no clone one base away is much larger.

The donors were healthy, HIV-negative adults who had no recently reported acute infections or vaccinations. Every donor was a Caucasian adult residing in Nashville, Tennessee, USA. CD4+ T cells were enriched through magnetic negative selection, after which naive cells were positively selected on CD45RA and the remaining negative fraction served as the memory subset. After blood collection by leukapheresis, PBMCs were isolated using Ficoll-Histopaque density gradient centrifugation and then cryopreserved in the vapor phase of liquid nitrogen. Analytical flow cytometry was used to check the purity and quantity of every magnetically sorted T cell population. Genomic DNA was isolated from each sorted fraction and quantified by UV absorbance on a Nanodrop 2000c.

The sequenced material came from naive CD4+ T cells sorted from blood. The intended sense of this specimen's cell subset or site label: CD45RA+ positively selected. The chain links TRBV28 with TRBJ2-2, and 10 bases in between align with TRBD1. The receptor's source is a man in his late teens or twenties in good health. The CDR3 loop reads CASSRGTGAPGELFF. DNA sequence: TGTGCCAGCAGTCGCGGGACAGGGGCACCCGGGGAGCTGTTTTTT.